A selection of T cell receptor beta chains follows, all from one sample in a study of OX40 agonist ivuxolimab in advanced cancers. TCRdb keeps only in-frame clones here, not all; method: immunoSEQ multiplex PCR. This sample has about 50,000 clones, with roughly 86% found just once. The sample in question was CD4+ or CD8+ T cells sorted from blood, obtained in a trial of the OX40 agonist ivuxolimab. These receptors came from an adult with an advanced solid tumor such as melanoma, head and neck, liver or kidney cancer. Both conserved end residues are part of each CDR3. A D gene is named only where the DNA matches it firmly. Clone size is stated in some rows and not others, as once, few, many or a class when expanded.

. TRBJ1-1 TRBV7-9 TRBD1 TGTGCCAGCAGCCCGACCCGGGACAGAGAAGCTTTCTTT CASSPTRDREAFF
. TRBJ2-7 TRBV19 . TGTGCCAGTAGTATAGACCCCTACGAGCAGTACTTC CASSIDPYEQYF
. TRBJ2-2 TRBV5-1 . TGCGCCAGCAGCTTGTTTTCTCAGACCGGGGAGCTGTTTTTT CASSLFSQTGELFF
. TRBJ1-2 TRBV11-1 TRBD1 TGTGCCAGCAGCCTCCGGGACAGGGTGACAAATGGCTACACCTTC CASSLRDRVTNGYTF
few TRBJ2-5 TRBV10-2 . TGCGCCAGCAGTGCACGGCAAGAGACCCAGTACTTC CASSARQETQYF
. TRBJ1-1 TRBV29-1 . TGCAGCGTTGTAGCACAGTGGAACACTGAAGCTTTCTTT CSVVAQWNTEAFF
. TRBJ2-1 TRBV13 . TGTGCCAGCAGCTCCCGGAGCTCCTACAATGAGCAGTTCTTC CASSSRSSYNEQFF
. TRBJ2-3 TRBV5-1 TRBD1 TGCGCCAGCAGCGTAGGACAGGGGTGGACAGATACGCAGTATTTT CASSVGQGWTDTQYF
once TRBJ2-1 TRBV28 TRBD2 TGTGCCAGCAGTCCGATGGGACTAGCGGACCGCTACAATGAGCAGTTCTTC CASSPMGLADRYNEQFF
. TRBJ1-4 TRBV4-1 . TGCGCCAGCAGCCAAACAGAGTACGCTAATGAAAAACTGTTTTTT CASSQTEYANEKLFF
few TRBJ1-5 TRBV30 TRBD1 TGTGCCTGGAACGGACAGGAAAATCAGCCCCAGCATTTT CAWNGQENQPQHF